This T cell receptor (beta chain) appears in the sequencing data of a study of T cells in Graves' hyperthyroidism and ophthalmopathy. Study-level points and caveats: Among clonotypes expanded in thyroid above 0.001, most were also found in blood.

Reasons for excluding patients were uncontrolled infection, other autoimmune disease, pregnancy or lactation. PBMCs stemmed from 8.5 to 10 ml fresh peripheral blood. This clonotype has just one count. What it recognizes is unknown. Germline V CDR1 and CDR2: LGHDT, YNNKEL (reference sequence). V dropped 3 bases and J dropped 0; count of bases not matched to a gene: 1. The CDR3 is made up of 17 amino acids. The investigators amplified TCR beta CDR3 regions from RNA transcripts. The primer set for the first-round RT-PCR of the TCR CDR3 was HTBI. MiXCR, applied by TCRdb to the multiplex PCR reads, yields one record per CDR3 protein. The sample has more than 500,000 distinct CDR3 sequences; 11% to 15% are singletons.

Material for sequencing was blood. This sequence was found in a woman aged 35 to 49 with Graves' hyperthyroidism. The V call is TRBV3-1, the J call TRBJ2-2; 13 bases are shared with TRBD2. CDR3 sequence: CASSHTSGRANTGELFF. CDR3 in DNA: TGTGCCAGCAGCCACACTAGCGGGAGGGCGAACACCGGGGAGCTGTTTTTT.